A single sample gave rise to the 19 T cell receptor beta chains below, sequenced in a study of neurological immune-mediated disorders. TCRdb itself ran the 5' RACE reads through MiXCR, one entry per CDR3 protein. The sample shows some 60,000 distinct CDR3 sequences, roughly 10% of them seen only once. Noted time point: longitudinal time-point 1 (baseline). Sequencing was done on a sample of PBMCs. Receptors were obtained from a male donor with HTLV-1-associated myelopathy (HAM/TSP).

This chain connects TRBV7-8 to TRBJ2-7; 9 positions match TRBD2. Germline-derived CDR1 and CDR2 are SGHVS and FQNEAQ. With 2 bases clipped from V and 3 bases from J, the junction kept 11 bases outside the gene matches. The CDR3 runs 17 residues. The CDR3 DNA reads TGTGCCAGCAGCTTAAAGCAGCGGGGGGCGAATGTCTACGAGCAGTACTTC. It specifies CASSLKQRGANVYEQYF.

This clonotype was seen repeatedly, ten times or more. This rearrangement joins TRBV2 to TRBJ1-6, with D possibly matching TRBD1 (5 bases). Trimming removed 6 bases from V and 6 bases from J, with 18 bases in between. CDR3 size: 16 residues. The germline V gene encodes CDR1 SNHLY and CDR2 FYNNEI. CDR3 sequence (DNA): TGTGCCAGCAGCCTTCGGGAGGGGATTAGTAATTCACCCCTCCACTTT. Residues: CASSLREGISNSPLHF.

This clonotype was counted ten times or more. This chain connects TRBV10-3 to TRBJ2-7; either TRBD1 or TRBD2 may supply D (5 bases each). This CDR3 is 14 amino acids long. Germline V gene data show CDR1 as ENHRY and CDR2 as SYGVKD. Trimming removed 11 bases from V and 2 bases from J, with 19 bases in between. The CDR3 loop reads CAATPGTGTYEQYF. CDR3 DNA: TGTGCCGCGACCCCGGGGACGGGGACCTACGAGCAGTACTTC.

This clonotype was detected a few times. The rearrangement joins TRBV7-8 to TRBJ2-7, with D uncertain. The CDR3 spans 15 residues. CDR1 and CDR2 from the germline V gene are SGHVS and FQNEAQ. Deletions cut 4 bases from V and 2 bases from J, with 15 bases between. Here the CDR3 reads CASSSVWASTYEQYF. The DNA for the CDR3 is TGTGCCAGCAGCTCGGTGTGGGCATCTACCTACGAGCAGTACTTC.

This clonotype was picked up many times. The chain has TRBV7-2 and TRBJ2-7; D not certain. CDR1 and CDR2 from the germline V gene are SGHTA and FQGNSA. CDR3 size: 15 residues. V was clipped by 1 base and J by 1 base, with 11 bases between them. In DNA form, the CDR3 reads TGTGCCAGCAGCTTAGAGATTGGCACATCCTACGAGCAGTACTTC. It specifies CASSLEIGTSYEQYF.

This clonotype was seen repeatedly, ten times or more. The CDR3 bases are TGTGCCAGCAGCCAAATCGGGGGGAATGAGCAGTTCTTC. This gives the protein CASSQIGGNEQFF. This chain connects TRBV3-1 to TRBJ2-1; TRBD2 agrees at 7 bases. Germline CDR1 reads LGHDT; CDR2 reads YNNKEL (reference sequence). The CDR3 is 13 amino acids. V shed 2 bases, J shed 7 bases, and the junction held 2 bases outside the gene matches.

This clonotype was observed at least ten times. The V gene is TRBV18, the J gene TRBJ2-5; D is unresolved. V was clipped by 8 bases and J by 2 bases, with 15 bases between them. The V gene's germline CDR1 is KGHSH and CDR2 LQKENI. The CDR3 has 14 amino acids. Written as DNA, the CDR3 is TGTGCCAGCAAACAATTTCACTCACAAGAGACCCAGTACTTC. This codes for CASKQFHSQETQYF.

This clonotype was found many times. The genes are TRBV7-2 and TRBJ1-6; the match to TRBD1 covers 9 bases. Germline trimming cut 4 bases from V and 7 bases from J; bases unmatched to any gene: 5. Germline V lookup: CDR1 SGHTA, CDR2 FQGNSA. The CDR3 loop spans 15 amino acids. The CDR3 loop reads CASSYGDRENSPLHF. The CDR3 DNA reads TGTGCCAGCAGCTATGGGGACAGGGAAAATTCACCCCTCCACTTT.

Many counts were recorded for this clonotype. This chain joins TRBV5-1 and TRBJ1-2; 11 bases align to TRBD1. CDR1 SGHRS and CDR2 YFSETQ come from the germline V gene. This CDR3 contains 14 residues. With 4 bases clipped from V and 4 bases from J, the junction kept 3 bases outside the gene matches. CDR3 DNA: TGCGCCAGCAGCCTCGGGACAGGGGGCTATGGCTACACCTTC. Translated: CASSLGTGGYGYTF.

The chain couples TRBV7-8 to TRBJ1-5, with D perhaps TRBD1 (5 bases). The CDR3 contains 16 residues. V gave up 5 bases and J gave up 0 bases, with 14 bases separating them. Per the germline V gene, CDR1 is SGHVS and CDR2 is FQNEAQ. The CDR3 sequence: CASSVFRDASNQPQHF. In nucleotides, the CDR3 is TGTGCCAGCAGCGTATTCCGGGACGCTAGCAATCAGCCCCAGCATTTT.

This clonotype was seen many times. J is TRBJ1-6 and V is TRBV27; D remains ambiguous. Trimming took 5 bases from V and 6 from J, leaving 8 bases between them. The CDR3 runs 13 residues. Germline lookup yields CDR1 MNHEY and CDR2 SMNVEV (reference sequence). Here the CDR3 reads CASSPRVNSPLHF. The CDR3 DNA reads TGTGCCAGCAGTCCGAGGGTTAATTCACCCCTCCACTTT.

This clonotype was counted ten times or more. V is TRBV7-8 and J is TRBJ2-1; TRBD2 matches at 7 bases. Germline V gene data show CDR1 as SGHVS and CDR2 as FQNEAQ. The V segment lost 2 bases and the J segment 2 bases; nucleotides outside the gene matches: 6. The CDR3 extends over 16 amino acids. The DNA for the CDR3 is TGTGCCAGCAGCTTAAGGGAGGGTGATACCTACAATGAGCAGTTCTTC. Amino acids: CASSLREGDTYNEQFF.

This clonotype was counted at least ten times. The genes are TRBV5-6 and TRBJ2-1; the match to TRBD2 covers 7 bases. CDR1 is SGHDT and CDR2 is YYEEEE in the germline V gene. The CDR3 extends over 13 amino acids. V trimming: 4 bases; J trimming: 7 bases; junction bases outside the gene matches: 5. CDR3 loop: CASSTGLPNEQFF. CDR3 sequence (DNA): TGTGCCAGCAGCACGGGACTACCAAATGAGCAGTTCTTC.

This sequence joins TRBV27 and TRBJ2-7; 7 bases are a match to TRBD1. The ends lost 6 bases at V and 3 bases at J; junction bases unmatched: 8. CDR3 size: 14 residues. Germline lookup yields CDR1 MNHEY and CDR2 SMNVEV (reference sequence). The CDR3 is CASSPGQENYEQYF. Here the CDR3 DNA reads TGTGCCAGCAGCCCAGGACAGGAGAACTACGAGCAGTACTTC.

The table lists this clonotype with many counts. CDR3: CASSSGTGGAETQYF. The DNA for the CDR3 is TGTGCCAGCAGTTCTGGGACAGGGGGTGCTGAGACCCAGTACTTC. The chain joins TRBV27 to TRBJ2-5; 11 bases match TRBD1. With V trimmed by 4 bases and J by 5 bases, 6 bases remained unmatched. This CDR3 contains 15 residues. Germline lookup yields CDR1 MNHEY and CDR2 SMNVEV (reference sequence).

This clonotype was detected ten times or more. The rearrangement uses TRBV5-1 and TRBJ2-7; D unresolved. V shed 1 base and J shed 5 bases, with 10 bases lying between them. The CDR3 sequence is 13 residues long. Germline-derived CDR1 and CDR2 are SGHRS and YFSETQ. Here the CDR3 DNA reads TGCGCCAGCAGCTTGATCGTGGCGGACGAGCAGTACTTC. Protein sequence: CASSLIVADEQYF.

This clonotype has a count of ten or more. The rearrangement links TRBV5-1 to TRBJ1-3, with D perhaps matching TRBD1 (5 bases). The CDR3 sequence is 13 residues long. The germline V and J ends were trimmed by 5 bases and 3 bases, with 9 bases remaining between them. CDR1 and CDR2 from the germline V gene are SGHRS and YFSETQ. CDR3 in DNA: TGCGCCAGCAGTTGGGACGTTGGAAACACCATATATTTT. It specifies CASSWDVGNTIYF.

There are many counts of this clonotype. The chain recombines TRBV10-3 with TRBJ2-7, with a possible D match to TRBD2 (6 bases). This CDR3 has 13 residues. Germline CDR1 is ENHRY and CDR2 is SYGVKD. V was cut by 10 bases and J by 3 bases, with 16 bases left in between. In nucleotides, the CDR3 is TGTGCCACTTGGGACGCGGGACGCTACGAGCAGTACTTC. It specifies CATWDAGRYEQYF.

Ten or more counts support this clonotype. The rearrangement joins TRBV5-1 to TRBJ2-1; 7 bases agree with TRBD2. Unmatched junction bases numbered 7, after V lost 0 bases and J lost 7 bases. The length of the CDR3 is 15 residues. From germline, CDR1 is SGHRS and CDR2 YFSETQ. CDR3 region: CASSLVVSSGNEQFF. DNA of the CDR3: TGCGCCAGCAGCTTGGTTGTTTCTAGCGGTAATGAGCAGTTCTTC.